These 9 T cell receptor beta chains share one sample of origin, sequenced in a study of blood T cell repertoires in COVID-19. Some clones are missing from TCRdb's copy, which holds only in-frame ones; the method was immunoSEQ multiplex PCR. The sample records 87,000 or so clones, about 87% being singletons. The sample taken for sequencing was peripheral blood. Source of these receptors: a man aged 80 or over with acute or convalescent COVID-19.

The genes are TRBV7-6 and TRBJ1-4; the D is unclear. The V end lost 1 base, the J end lost 7 bases, and 7 bases lay between the germline ends. Per germline, CDR1 SGHVS and CDR2 FNYEAQ. This CDR3 comprises 13 residues. This CDR3 reads CASSLGAVEKLFF. CDR3 DNA sequence: TGTGCCAGCAGCTTAGGGGCAGTTGAAAAACTGTTTTTT.

The count of this clone is one. The rearrangement links TRBV7-2 to TRBJ1-5, with a tentative D call TRBD1 (5 bases). V was pared by 5 bases and J by 3 bases, with 11 bases between. This CDR3 is built from 14 residues. From germline, CDR1 is SGHTA and CDR2 FQGNSA. CDR3 sequence reads: CASSPQGYNQPQHF. The CDR3 DNA sequence: TGTGCCAGCAGCCCTCAGGGCTACAATCAGCCCCAGCATTTT.

The gene calls are TRBV11-1 and TRBJ1-1, with D perhaps matching TRBD1 (6 bases). Germline CDR1 and CDR2: SGHAT and FQDESV (reference sequence). This CDR3 has 15 amino acids. V was pared by 4 bases and J by 5 bases, with 17 bases between. The CDR3 DNA reads TGTGCCAGCAGCTCTAACAGGGCCTCGGGGACTGAAGCTTTCTTT. The encoded protein is CASSSNRASGTEAFF.

The CDR3 nucleotides read TGTGCCATCAGTGACCCCTCGACTAGCGGGAGGTCCTACGAGCAGTACTTC. This codes for CAISDPSTSGRSYEQYF. The rearrangement links TRBV10-3 to TRBJ2-7, with 13 positions matching TRBD2. Germline CDR1 is ENHRY and CDR2 is SYGVKD. This CDR3 region has 17 residues. Trimming removed 3 bases from V and 1 base from J; junction bases left unmatched: 6.

This clone was counted only a few times. The chain combines TRBV27 with TRBJ1-4, with 7 nucleotides matching TRBD1. CDR3 size: 14 residues. Germline V gene lookup returns CDR1 MNHEY and CDR2 SMNVEV (reference sequence). V lost 6 bases and J lost 8; bases outside the gene matches: 9. The CDR3 region has the DNA TGTGCCAGCAGGTTGACAGGGAAAGGCGAAAAACTGTTTTTT. Its translation: CASRLTGKGEKLFF. The variable domain in full, with the rest retrieved from reference TRBV27 and TRBJ1-4, is EAQVTQNPRYLITVTGKKLTVTCSQNMNHEYMSWYRQDPGLGLRQIYYSMNVEVTDKGDVPEGYKVSRKEKRNFPLILESPSPNQTSLYFCASRLTGKGEKLFFGSGTQLSVL.

V gene TRBV6-5 combines with J gene TRBJ1-1; D is ambiguous. V lost 6 bases and J 4 bases, leaving 15 bases between the germline ends. The CDR3 is 14 amino acids. Germline CDR1 reads MNHEY; CDR2 reads SVGAGI. CDR3 residues: CASRRSSAPTEAFF. CDR3 DNA sequence: TGTGCCAGCAGGCGGTCGAGCGCGCCCACTGAAGCTTTCTTT.

The V gene is TRBV5-6, the J gene TRBJ2-3, with 7 bases lining up with TRBD1. This CDR3 contains 15 residues. The V gene end was trimmed by 4 bases and the J gene end by 6 bases; junction bases not matched to a gene: 11. Germline values: CDR1 SGHDT, CDR2 YYEEEE. CDR3 amino acids: CASSLISFRGDTQYF. CDR3 nucleotides: TGTGCCAGCAGCCTTATCTCGTTCAGGGGGGATACGCAGTATTTT.

The sample holds a few counts of this clone. The chain is built from TRBV19 and TRBJ2-3, with D possibly matching TRBD2 (6 bases). The CDR3 extends over 14 amino acids. CDR1 and CDR2 from the germline V gene are LNHDA and SQIVND (reference sequence). Trimming pared 5 bases from V and 2 bases from J, leaving 11 bases between. The CDR3 DNA is TGTGCCAGTAGTTCCCGGACTAACACAGATACGCAGTATTTT. It specifies CASSSRTNTDTQYF.

The genes are TRBV5-1 and TRBJ2-3, with TRBD2 identical over 10 bases. Germline trimming cut 4 bases from V and 11 bases from J; bases unmatched to any gene: 7. Germline assignment: CDR1 SGHRS and CDR2 YFSETQ. The CDR3 has 13 residues. The CDR3 is CASSPQTSGEQYF. The CDR3 nucleotides are TGCGCCAGCAGCCCGCAAACTAGCGGGGAGCAGTATTTT.